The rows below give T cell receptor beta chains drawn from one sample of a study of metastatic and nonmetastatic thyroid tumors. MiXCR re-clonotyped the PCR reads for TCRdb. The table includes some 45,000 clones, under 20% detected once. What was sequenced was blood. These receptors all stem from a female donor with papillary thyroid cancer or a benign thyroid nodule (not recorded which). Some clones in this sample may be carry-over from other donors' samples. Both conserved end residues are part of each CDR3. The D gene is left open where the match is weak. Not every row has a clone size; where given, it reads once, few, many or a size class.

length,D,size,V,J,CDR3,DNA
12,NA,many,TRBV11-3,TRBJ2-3,CASSPAVGTQYF,TGTGCCAGCAGCCCAGCGGTTGGTACGCAGTATTTT
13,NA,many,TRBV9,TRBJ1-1,CASSVVGVTEAFF,TGTGCCAGCAGCGTAGTGGGGGTCACTGAAGCTTTCTTT
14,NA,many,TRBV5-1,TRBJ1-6,CASSLGQDNSPLHF,TGCGCCAGCAGCTTGGGGCAGGATAATTCACCCCTCCACTTT
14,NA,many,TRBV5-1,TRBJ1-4,CASSPPGLSEKLFF,TGCGCCAGCAGCCCCCCCGGGTTGAGTGAAAAACTGTTTTTT
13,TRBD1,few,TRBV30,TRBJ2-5,CACSGQGQETQYF,TGTGCCTGCTCGGGACAGGGGCAAGAGACCCAGTACTTC
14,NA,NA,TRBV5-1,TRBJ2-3,CASSSVTLRDTQYF,TGCGCCAGCAGCTCGGTTACCCTGAGGGATACGCAGTATTTT
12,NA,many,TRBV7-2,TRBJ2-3,CASSGDSDTQYF,TGTGCCAGCAGCGGGGACTCCGATACGCAGTATTTT
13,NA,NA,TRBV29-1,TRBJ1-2,CSVEEQGVYGYTF,TGCAGCGTTGAAGAACAGGGAGTCTATGGCTACACCTTC
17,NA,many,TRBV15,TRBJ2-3,CATSRDKRVRGTDTQYF,TGTGCCACCAGCAGAGATAAACGTGTCAGGGGCACAGATACGCAGTATTTT
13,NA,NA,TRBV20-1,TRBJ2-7,CSAKAGGLHEQYF,TGCAGTGCCAAAGCCGGGGGGCTCCACGAGCAGTACTTC
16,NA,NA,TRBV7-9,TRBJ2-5,CASCLKDSLTSETQYF,TGTGCCAGCTGCTTAAAGGACAGCTTGACCTCTGAGACCCAGTACTTC
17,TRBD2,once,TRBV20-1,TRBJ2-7,CSAVPGLEGTISYEQYF,TGCAGTGCCGTCCCGGGACTAGAGGGAACCATATCCTACGAGCAGTACTTC
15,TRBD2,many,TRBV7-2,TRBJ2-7,CASSPIGLAGGEQYF,TGTGCCAGCAGCCCTATTGGGCTAGCGGGAGGCGAGCAGTACTTC
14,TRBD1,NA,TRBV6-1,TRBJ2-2,CASRLGGGPGDVNF,TGTGCCAGCAGGCTAGGGGGCGGCCCCGGGGATGTGAATTTT
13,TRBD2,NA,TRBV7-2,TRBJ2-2,CASSLTSTGELFF,TGTGCCAGCAGCTTGACTAGCACGGGGGAGCTGTTTTTT
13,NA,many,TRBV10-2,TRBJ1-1,CASSLGLNTEAFF,TGCGCCAGCAGTCTCGGACTGAACACTGAAGCTTTCTTT
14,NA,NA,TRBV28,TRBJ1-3,CASSSLGVRNTIYF,TGTGCCAGCAGTTCCCTGGGCGTTCGGAACACCATATATTTT
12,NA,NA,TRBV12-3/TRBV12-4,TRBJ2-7,CASSSILGKQYF,TGTGCCAGCAGTTCCATTCTCGGTAAGCAGTACTTC
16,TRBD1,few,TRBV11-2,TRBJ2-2,CASSSDDRGGTGELFF,TGTGCCAGCAGCTCAGATGACAGGGGGGGGACCGGGGAGCTGTTTTTT
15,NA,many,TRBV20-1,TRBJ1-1,CSAQQEPFSGGEAFF,TGCAGTGCACAACAGGAGCCTTTTTCCGGGGGGGAAGCTTTCTTT
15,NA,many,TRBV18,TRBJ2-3,CASSPRDTSTDTQYF,TGTGCCAGCTCACCCCGGGACACGAGCACAGATACGCAGTATTTT
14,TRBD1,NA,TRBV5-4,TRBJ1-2,CASNRQGRNYGYTF,TGTGCCAGCAACCGACAGGGCCGTAACTATGGCTACACCTTC
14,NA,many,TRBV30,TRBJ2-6,CAVKAPSGANVLTF,TGTGCCGTCAAGGCGCCCTCTGGGGCCAACGTCCTGACTTTC
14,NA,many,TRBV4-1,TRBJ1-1,CASSHPGQGTEAFF,TGCGCCAGCAGCCATCCCGGGCAAGGCACTGAAGCTTTCTTT
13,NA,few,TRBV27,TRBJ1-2,CASSFEGNYGYTF,TGTGCCAGCAGCTTCGAGGGTAACTATGGCTACACCTTC
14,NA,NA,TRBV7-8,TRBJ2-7,CASSLALGVREQYF,TGTGCCAGCAGCTTAGCGCTGGGGGTAAGGGAGCAGTACTTC
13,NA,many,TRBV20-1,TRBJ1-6,CSAIRDYNSPLHF,TGCAGTGCTATCAGGGATTATAATTCACCCCTCCACTTT
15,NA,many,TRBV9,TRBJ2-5,CASSVFGSGQETQYF,TGTGCCAGCAGCGTCTTTGGGTCGGGGCAAGAGACCCAGTACTTC
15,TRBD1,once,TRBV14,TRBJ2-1,CASSQVAGQAPRQFF,TGTGCCAGCAGCCAAGTTGCGGGACAGGCCCCGAGGCAGTTCTTC
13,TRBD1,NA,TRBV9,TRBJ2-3,CASSVGTGGTQYF,TGTGCCAGCAGCGTGGGGACAGGCGGTACGCAGTATTTT
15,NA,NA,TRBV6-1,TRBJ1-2,CAGSEEGTPIGGYTF,TGTGCCGGCAGTGAAGAGGGGACACCTATCGGTGGCTACACCTTC
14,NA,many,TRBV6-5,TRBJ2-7,CASSYSHGPYEQYF,TGTGCCAGCAGTTACTCGCACGGACCCTACGAGCAGTACTTC
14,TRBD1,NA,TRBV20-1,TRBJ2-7,CSASPGGSSYEQYF,TGCAGTGCTAGTCCAGGGGGCAGCTCCTACGAGCAGTACTTC